The 16 T cell receptor beta chains below come from one sample, sequenced in a study of shared clonotypes between healthy human individuals (TCRdb year 2020). The library was made by the immunoSEQ multiplex PCR assay. TCRdb re-hosts the immuneACCESS table, in-frame sequences only. Its copies lack some clones; in the studies checked, an unresolved V gene accounts for under half of them, and the cause for the rest is not known. The sample table holds about 2 million clones, of which 85% to 95% were seen once. In total, the top ten clones hold under 0.15% of the sample. The sample consisted of naive CD4+ T cells sorted from blood. Read against the paper, the sample's cell subset or site label means: CD45RA+ positively selected. The receptors originated from a man in his late teens or twenties in good health.

The chain links TRBV10-3 to TRBJ2-7; 8 bases are shared with TRBD1. Trimming removed 3 bases from V and 4 bases from J; junction bases left unmatched: 5. Germline-derived CDR1 and CDR2 are ENHRY and SYGVKD. The CDR3 spans 14 residues. CDR3 loop: CAISDRGRSYEQYF. The CDR3 nucleotides are TGTGCCATCAGTGACAGGGGGCGAAGTTACGAGCAGTACTTC.

J is TRBJ2-3 and V is TRBV5-1; D possibly corresponds to TRBD2 (6 bases). Germline lookup yields CDR1 SGHRS and CDR2 YFSETQ. V dropped 6 bases and J dropped 2 bases, with 16 bases sitting between them. This CDR3 region has 15 residues. This CDR3 reads CASNLGGKSTDTQYF. The CDR3 nucleotides read TGCGCCAGCAACCTAGGAGGGAAATCCACAGATACGCAGTATTTT.

The chain joins TRBV4-3 to TRBJ2-1; D remains ambiguous. The CDR3 extends over 14 amino acids. The ends were cut back, 2 bases at V and 4 bases at J, with 9 bases in the middle. Germline V gene lookup returns CDR1 LGHNA and CDR2 YSLEER. This CDR3 is CASSQFGSYNEQFF. Written as DNA, the CDR3 is TGCGCCAGCAGCCAATTTGGCAGTTACAATGAGCAGTTCTTC.

This rearrangement joins TRBV28 to TRBJ2-7; TRBD2 matches 15 bases. CDR3 length equals 16 residues. V was pared by 4 bases and J by 5 bases, with 6 bases of the junction left unmatched. The germline CDR1 and CDR2 sequences are MDHEN and SYDVKM. The DNA for the CDR3 is TGTGCCAGCAGTTCCGGGACTAGCGGGAGGTTCGACGAGCAGTACTTC. Amino acids: CASSSGTSGRFDEQYF. Full variable domain (missing parts from reference TRBV28 and TRBJ2-7): DVKVTQSSRYLVKRTGEKVFLECVQDMDHENMFWYRQDPGLGLRLIYFSYDVKMKEKGDIPEGYSVSREKKERFSLILESASTNQTSMYLCASSSGTSGRFDEQYFGPGTRLTVT.

The CDR3 spells CASRIQATNEKLFF. The CDR3, as DNA: TGTGCCAGCCGAATACAGGCAACTAATGAAAAACTGTTTTTT. The genes are TRBV6-5 and TRBJ1-4, with D possibly being TRBD1 (5 bases). V was shortened by 8 bases and J by 0 bases, with 10 bases between the two germline ends. Per the germline V gene, CDR1 is MNHEY and CDR2 is SVGAGI. CDR3 length: 14 residues.

Concerning this clone: At the DNA level, this CDR3 is encoded by other sequences in the same sample as well. The chain has TRBV20-1 and TRBJ2-5; D not certain. The CDR3 extends over 11 amino acids. V lost 3 bases to trimming and J lost 2 bases, with 4 bases between them. Looked up from germline, CDR1 is DFQATT and CDR2 is SNEGSKA (reference sequence). CDR3 loop: CSASVQETQYF. DNA of the CDR3: TGCAGTGCTAGTGTACAAGAGACCCAGTACTTC.

The J gene is TRBJ1-4, the V gene TRBV5-3, with TRBD1 matching 9 bases. TRBV5-3 is placed among ORFs of uncertain function. The CDR3 is 15 residues long. With 4 bases clipped from V and 7 bases from J, the junction kept 8 bases outside the gene matches. The chain's CDR3 is CARSPGQGTGEKLFF. The CDR3, as DNA: TGTGCCAGAAGCCCTGGACAGGGGACTGGTGAAAAACTGTTTTTT.

V usage is TRBV9 and J usage is TRBJ2-7; weak D call: TRBD1 (5 bases). Trimming pared 5 bases from V and 1 base from J, leaving 19 bases between. Germline V lookup: CDR1 SGDLS, CDR2 YYNGEE. The CDR3 covers 16 residues. The chain's CDR3 is CASRMTQGTGSYEQYF. The DNA for the CDR3 is TGTGCCAGCAGGATGACGCAGGGTACGGGTTCCTACGAGCAGTACTTC.

This clone was observed a single time. The V call is TRBV10-3, the J call TRBJ2-5, with 10 bases lining up with TRBD2. This CDR3 is 15 amino acids long. The trim removed 4 bases at V and 1 base at J, leaving 3 bases unmatched. The germline gives CDR1 ENHRY, CDR2 SYGVKD. The CDR3, as DNA: TGTGCCATCAGTGGGAGCGGGGGGGCCCAAGAGACCCAGTACTTC. This translates into CAISGSGGAQETQYF.

The chain couples TRBV2 to TRBJ1-3, with D maybe TRBD1 (5 bases). The CDR3 loop spans 14 amino acids. Trimming took 5 bases from V and 4 from J, leaving 12 bases between them. CDR1 is SNHLY and CDR2 is FYNNEI in the germline V gene. Written as DNA, the CDR3 is TGTGCCAGCAGTAGGGAGGGGCCCGGAAACACCATATATTTT. Translation gives CASSREGPGNTIYF. Drawing the rest from reference TRBV2 and TRBJ1-3, the complete variable domain is EPEVTQTPSHQVTQMGQEVILRCVPISNHLYFYWYRQILGQKVEFLVSFYNNEISEKSEIFDDQFSVERPDGSNFTLKIRSTKLEDSAMYFCASSREGPGNTIYFGEGSWLTVV.

This sequence joins TRBV6-1 and TRBJ1-5; TRBD1 is a possible D gene (6 bases). With 8 bases removed from V and 4 bases from J, the gap between germline ends came to 12 bases. The CDR3 spans 13 residues. Germline CDR1 MNHNS, CDR2 SASEGT. The CDR3 is CASSKGENQPQHF. The DNA for the CDR3 is TGTGCCAGCTCAAAGGGGGAAAATCAGCCCCAGCATTTT.

In DNA, the CDR3 is TGTGCCAGCAGCCCGAGGACAGTCGCTAACACCGGGGAGCTGTTTTTT. This encodes CASSPRTVANTGELFF. This chain uses TRBV7-2 with TRBJ2-2; a possible D gene is TRBD1 (6 bases). The V gene lost 5 bases and the J gene lost 2 bases, with 15 bases spanning the gap. CDR1 is SGHTA and CDR2 is FQGNSA in the germline V gene. CDR3 length equals 16 residues.

This chain connects TRBV4-2 to TRBJ2-3, with 12 bases that match TRBD2. CDR1 and CDR2 (germline): LGHNA, YNFKEQ. J lost 2 bases, V lost 4 bases, and 7 bases had no gene match. CDR3 length equals 17 residues. This CDR3 is CASSRELAGGITDTQYF. DNA of the CDR3: TGTGCCAGCAGCCGAGAACTAGCGGGGGGAATCACAGATACGCAGTATTTT.

The V gene is TRBV2, the J gene TRBJ2-2, with 7 bases that match TRBD1. V lost 5 bases to trimming and J lost 7 bases; unmatched junction nucleotides: 4. The CDR3 is 13 residues long. Germline CDR1 SNHLY, CDR2 FYNNEI. The CDR3 DNA follows: TGTGCCAGCAGTCTTGACAGGGTCGGGGAGCTGTTTTTT. Amino acid sequence: CASSLDRVGELFF.

CDR3 nucleotide sequence: TGTGCCAGCAGTTCCCGGGGAGGGGGCTACGAGCAGTACTTC. Encoded protein: CASSSRGGGYEQYF. This chain uses TRBV6-6 with TRBJ2-7, with D possibly matching TRBD2 (7 bases). Germline CDR1 is MNHNY and CDR2 is SVGAGI (reference sequence). The CDR3 covers 14 residues. V lost 4 bases and J lost 3, with 13 bases in between.

This clone was recorded only once. The CDR3 loop is CATSRGGTGLYEQYF. In nucleotides, the CDR3 is TGTGCCACCAGCAGAGGGGGGACAGGGCTCTACGAGCAGTACTTC. This chain joins TRBV15 and TRBJ2-7, with 9 bases identical to TRBD1. V shed 1 base, J shed 3 bases, and the junction held 4 bases outside the gene matches. This CDR3 has 15 residues. CDR1 LNHNV and CDR2 YYDKDF come from the germline V gene (reference sequence).